A single sample gave rise to the 22 T cell receptor beta chains below, sequenced in a study of glioma-infiltrating T cells after dendritic cell vaccination. TCRdb's copy holds only in-frame clones and misses some; the assay was immunoSEQ multiplex PCR. The table lists about 64,000 clones, approximately 85% of them singletons. Specimen: blood, collected before dendritic cell vaccination. The receptor set was obtained from a human donor with glioblastoma.

The chain recombines TRBV7-2 with TRBJ2-1; D gene uncertain. The CDR3 runs 15 residues. Germline V gene lookup returns CDR1 SGHTA and CDR2 FQGNSA. Trimming took off 5 bases at V and 0 bases at J, with 11 bases between the two ends. CDR3 sequence: CASSPTSISYNEQFF. As DNA, the CDR3 is TGTGCCAGCAGCCCCACATCGATCTCCTACAATGAGCAGTTCTTC.

V and J are TRBV6-1 and TRBJ1-5; D is ambiguous. The V end was cut by 2 bases, the J end by 5 bases, with 10 bases between. Germline values: CDR1 MNHNS, CDR2 SASEGT. This CDR3 contains 14 residues. The CDR3 loop is CASSESNPYQPQHF. The CDR3 DNA follows: TGTGCCAGCAGTGAATCTAACCCCTATCAGCCCCAGCATTTT.

The chain employs TRBV5-8 and TRBJ1-1; unclear D gene. This CDR3 region has 13 residues. V was clipped by 5 bases and J by 1 base, with 9 bases between them. Germline CDR1 is SGHTS and CDR2 is YDEGEE. The CDR3 here is CASRPRGNTEAFF. CDR3 coding DNA: TGTGCCAGCAGGCCCCGGGGGAACACTGAAGCTTTCTTT.

J is TRBJ2-1 and V is TRBV6-1; 7 positions agree with TRBD2. The germline CDR1 and CDR2 sequences are MNHNS and SASEGT. The length of the CDR3 is 14 residues. Germline trimming cut 8 bases from V and 5 bases from J; bases unmatched to any gene: 9. The CDR3 loop is CASGKPAGNNEQFF. Here the CDR3 DNA reads TGTGCCAGCGGGAAACCAGCGGGAAACAATGAGCAGTTCTTC.

The V gene is TRBV15, the J gene TRBJ1-1; the D is unclear. Germline-derived CDR1 and CDR2 are LNHNV and YYDKDF (reference sequence). The germline V and J ends were trimmed by 6 bases and 2 bases, with 10 bases remaining between them. The CDR3 runs to 13 residues. CDR3 nucleotides: TGTGCCACCAGTGGGCCTCTAAACACTGAAGCTTTCTTT. Protein: CATSGPLNTEAFF.

The rearrangement links TRBV5-1 to TRBJ2-3; D perhaps matches TRBD2 (7 bases). Germline values: CDR1 SGHRS, CDR2 YFSETQ. Trimming left V 0 bases short and J 2 bases short, with 10 bases between. This CDR3 contains 15 residues. The CDR3 here is CASSLEGGATDTQYF. DNA of the CDR3: TGCGCCAGCAGCTTGGAGGGGGGGGCCACAGATACGCAGTATTTT.

V is TRBV30 and J is TRBJ2-5, with TRBD2 matching 7 bases. J was trimmed by 7 bases and V by 0 bases; bases with no gene match: 5. This CDR3 region has 13 residues. Germline CDR1 reads GTSNPN; CDR2 reads SVGIG (reference sequence). The CDR3 region is CAWSVGGEGTQYF. The DNA of the CDR3 is TGTGCCTGGAGTGTAGGCGGGGAGGGGACCCAGTACTTC. The entire variable domain, with the rest obtained from reference TRBV30 and TRBJ2-5, is as follows: SQTIHQWPATLVQPVGSPLSLECTVEGTSNPNLYWYRQAAGRGLQLLFYSVGIGQISSEVPQNLSASRPQDRQFILSSKKLLLSDSGFYLCAWSVGGEGTQYFGPGTRLLVL.

Comment on this clone: Other nucleotide sequences in the sample specify the same CDR3. The rearrangement links TRBV2 to TRBJ2-7; D remains unclear. V lost 6 bases, J lost 3 bases, and 6 bases lay in between. The CDR3 has 11 residues. The germline V gene encodes CDR1 SNHLY and CDR2 FYNNEI. The CDR3 sequence: CASRVSYEQYF. The CDR3 DNA sequence: TGTGCCAGCAGAGTTAGCTACGAGCAGTACTTC.

J is TRBJ1-4 and V is TRBV6-6; D is possibly TRBD1 (5 bases). Germline lookup yields CDR1 MNHNY and CDR2 SVGAGI (reference sequence). This CDR3 is 14 amino acids long. With 6 bases removed from V and 6 bases from J, the gap between germline ends came to 14 bases. The CDR3 sequence is CASRQQGDDEKLFF. Written as DNA, the CDR3 is TGTGCCAGCAGGCAGCAGGGCGACGATGAAAAACTGTTTTTT.

This clone was detected only once. J is TRBJ1-3 and V is TRBV4-1; D ambiguous. The germline CDR1 and CDR2 sequences are MGHRA and YSYEKL. V was pared by 4 bases and J by 2 bases, with 15 bases between. The CDR3 has 16 amino acids. The CDR3 loop is CASSPRREGPGNTIYF. The CDR3 nucleotides are TGCGCCAGCAGCCCTAGACGGGAAGGGCCTGGAAACACCATATATTTT.

The chain has TRBV6-5 and TRBJ2-2; 11 positions match TRBD2. The CDR3 totals 15 residues. Looked up from germline, CDR1 is MNHEY and CDR2 is SVGAGI. V lost 6 bases to trimming and J lost 5 bases; unmatched junction nucleotides: 5. This chain's CDR3 is CASSLAGGRTGELFF. CDR3 sequence (DNA): TGTGCCAGCAGCTTAGCGGGGGGGCGGACCGGGGAGCTGTTTTTT.

The J gene is TRBJ1-5, the V gene TRBV23-1; D gene uncertain. TRBV23-1 counts as an open reading frame of uncertain function. This CDR3 has 15 residues. V lost 8 bases to trimming and J lost 11 bases, with 25 bases between them. CDR3 bases: TGCGCCAGCGTTCGGGGTCGGCCGACGTCAGAGGCCCAGCATTTT. Protein product: CASVRGRPTSEAQHF.

The V call is TRBV5-1, the J call TRBJ2-2; D remains ambiguous. Deletions cut 4 bases from V and 6 bases from J, with 7 bases between. The germline V gene has CDR1 SGHRS and CDR2 YFSETQ. The CDR3 is made up of 12 amino acids. CDR3 in DNA: TGCGCCAGCAGCCTCGGAGCCGGGGAGCTGTTTTTT. Translating it yields CASSLGAGELFF.

This clone has only a few counts. V is TRBV19 and J is TRBJ1-6, with 7 positions matching TRBD1. The V and J ends lost 4 bases and 6 bases, in that order; junction bases with no gene match: 12. The CDR3 length is 17 residues. CDR1 is LNHDA, CDR2 SQIVND, per germline (reference sequence). This CDR3 is CASSSRRDSQTNSPLHF. The CDR3 DNA is TGTGCCAGTAGTAGTAGACGGGACAGCCAAACTAATTCACCCCTCCACTTT.

The chain has TRBV27 and TRBJ1-5; no clear D. The CDR3 runs 14 residues. Germline CDR1 reads MNHEY; CDR2 reads SMNVEV (reference sequence). Deletions cut 5 bases from V and 2 bases from J, with 10 bases between. The CDR3 region has the DNA TGTGCCAGCAGTCCGTGGGGAGGCAATCAGCCCCAGCATTTT. It is translated as CASSPWGGNQPQHF.

On this clone itself: One end of the junction is discordant with germline, which a read error may explain. This chain connects TRBV19 to TRBJ1-2, with 7 bases matching TRBD1. Per the germline V gene, CDR1 is LNHDA and CDR2 is SQIVND (reference sequence). The CDR3 runs to 14 residues. This CDR3 is CASSGDRARPVLLF. The CDR3, as DNA: TGTGCCAGTAGTGGCGACAGGGCTCGACCTGTATTATTGTTC.

This clone was counted between two and nine times. V and J are TRBV19 and TRBJ2-2, with D unclear. The CDR3 has 14 amino acids. Germline V gene data show CDR1 as LNHDA and CDR2 as SQIVND (reference sequence). Trimming left V 4 bases short and J 7 bases short, with 13 bases between. The CDR3 nucleotides are TGTGCCAGTAGTACCTTTAGCTTAGGCGGGGAGCTGTTTTTT. Translation gives CASSTFSLGGELFF.

The V call is TRBV10-2, the J call TRBJ2-7; TRBD2 might be the D (7 bases). The germline V gene encodes CDR1 WSHSY and CDR2 SAAADI. V was cut by 5 bases and J by 7 bases, with 12 bases left in between. The CDR3 runs 12 residues. The CDR3 sequence: CASSKGGPEQYF. CDR3 nucleotides: TGCGCCAGCAGTAAGGGGGGGCCGGAGCAGTACTTC.

The J gene is TRBJ1-1, the V gene TRBV29-1; 7 positions match TRBD1. The CDR3 length is 13 residues. The junction had 7 bases not matched to a gene; V was cut back by 4 bases and J by 5 bases. The germline V gene encodes CDR1 SQVTM and CDR2 ANQGSEA. CDR3 in amino acids: CSVVPQGVTEAFF. The CDR3 coding sequence is TGCAGCGTTGTACCTCAGGGGGTTACTGAAGCTTTCTTT.

This sequence joins TRBV28 and TRBJ2-3; a weak D match, TRBD2 (6 bases). The V and J ends lost 4 bases and 15 bases respectively, with 17 bases between them. Looked up from germline, CDR1 is MDHEN and CDR2 is SYDVKM. This CDR3 spans 12 amino acids. This CDR3 is CASSSSGLAYYF. DNA for the CDR3: TGTGCCAGCAGTTCCTCGGGACTGGCCTATTATTTT.

V is TRBV4-1 and J is TRBJ2-7; TRBD1 might be the D (6 bases). V was trimmed by 4 bases and J by 0 bases, leaving 16 bases between them. The CDR3 extends over 16 amino acids. CDR1 and CDR2 from the germline V gene are MGHRA and YSYEKL. The CDR3 nucleotides read TGCGCCAGCAGCCTATTCCGGGACACCAACTCCTACGAGCAGTACTTC. As protein: CASSLFRDTNSYEQYF.

The chain joins TRBV5-6 to TRBJ2-2; TRBD1 aligns across 10 bases. The CDR3 runs 16 residues. V lost 3 bases, J lost 3 bases, and 5 bases stayed unmatched. Germline V gene lookup returns CDR1 SGHDT and CDR2 YYEEEE. Here the CDR3 DNA reads TGTGCCAGCAGCTCCCGGACAGGGGGGCACACCGGGGAGCTGTTTTTT. It translates to CASSSRTGGHTGELFF.